These 20 T cell receptor beta chains came from one sample sequenced in a study of CD8+ T cells in alopecia areata. The sample's treatment: oral pan-JAK inhibitor, 5-10 mg twice daily. The authors extracted RNA and reverse transcribed it into cDNA as the sequencing template. Repertoires were generated with immunoSEQ multiplex PCR, while TCRdb's copy carries only in-frame clones and drops some. This repertoire shows around 99,000 clones, about four fifths found once; its top ten account for roughly 25%. Here the sequenced sample was CD8+ T cells sorted from blood, taken at week 24, from a patient treated with tofacitinib. The receptor source for this set is a human donor with alopecia areata.

The rearrangement links TRBV7-2 to TRBJ2-3; 11 bases map to TRBD2. CDR1 is SGHTA and CDR2 is FQGNSA in the germline V gene. The CDR3 is 16 amino acids. With 1 base clipped from V and 8 bases from J, the junction kept 8 bases outside the gene matches. CDR3 sequence (DNA): TGTGCCAGCAGCTTAGAACTAGCGGGAGCCATGGGTACGCAGTATTTT. Protein product: CASSLELAGAMGTQYF.

The CDR3 region is CASRAYSGYGANVLTF. For the CDR3, the DNA is TGTGCAAGTCGCGCCTATAGCGGGTATGGGGCCAACGTCCTGACTTTC. The chain combines TRBV12-2 with TRBJ2-6; the D call of TRBD2 is as the table states it, not checked on the DNA. TRBV12-2 is a documented pseudogene. The CDR3 is made up of 16 amino acids.

This chain uses TRBV6-6 with TRBJ2-5, with D maybe TRBD1 (6 bases). Trimming shortened V by 0 bases and J by 5 bases, and 10 bases separated the two germline ends. CDR1 and CDR2 from the germline V gene are MNHNY and SVGAGI (reference sequence). The CDR3 runs to 14 residues. This CDR3 is CASSYSGALETQYF. For the CDR3, the DNA is TGTGCCAGCAGTTACTCGGGGGCTCTCGAGACCCAGTACTTC.

CDR3 DNA: TGCGCCAGCAGCTTGTCGGGTTGGGGGACCTACAATGAGCAGTTCTTC. Encoded protein: CASSLSGWGTYNEQFF. V and J are TRBV5-1 and TRBJ2-1; possibly TRBD1 or TRBD2 for D (5 bases each). V lost 1 base to trimming and J lost 2 bases, with 13 bases between them. Germline V gives CDR1 SGHRS, CDR2 YFSETQ. The CDR3 length is 16 residues.

DNA of the CDR3: TGCGCCAGCAGCCAACCCTGGGACAGGGGGCAGAGTGAAAAACTGTTTTTT. Its translation is CASSQPWDRGQSEKLFF. The gene calls are TRBV4-1 and TRBJ1-4, with TRBD1 identical over 12 bases. Germline lookup yields CDR1 MGHRA and CDR2 YSYEKL. The CDR3 runs 17 residues. V was clipped by 2 bases and J by 7 bases; unmatched bases: 8.

The rearrangement uses TRBV7-8 and TRBJ2-1; 8 bases line up with TRBD2. Germline V gene lookup returns CDR1 SGHVS and CDR2 FQNEAQ. The CDR3 covers 17 residues. V lost 1 base and J lost 0; bases outside the gene matches: 5. CDR3 loop: CASSLVFAGGSYNEQFF. As DNA, the CDR3 is TGTGCCAGCAGCTTAGTATTCGCGGGGGGCTCCTACAATGAGCAGTTCTTC.

The chain links TRBV7-8 to TRBJ2-7, with D uncertain. Germline CDR1 is SGHVS and CDR2 is FQNEAQ. V shed 3 bases and J shed 2 bases, with 5 bases lying between them. The CDR3 length is 12 residues. CDR3 loop: CASSLFPYEQYF. The CDR3 DNA reads as TGTGCCAGCAGCTTGTTCCCCTACGAGCAGTACTTC.

CDR3 sequence: CASSRLAGENTGELFF. The CDR3 DNA reads TGCGCCAGCAGTCGCTTAGCGGGGGAGAACACCGGGGAGCTGTTTTTT. This rearrangement joins TRBV23-1 to TRBJ2-2; 9 bases fit TRBD2. TRBV23-1 is reported as an ORF; its role is uncertain. The CDR3 is 16 residues long. Unmatched junction bases numbered 4, after V lost 4 bases and J lost 1 base.

The chain joins TRBV4-1 to TRBJ2-1; D ambiguous. Germline CDR1 MGHRA, CDR2 YSYEKL. Trimming stripped 1 base from V and 5 bases from J, with 6 bases between. CDR3 size: 13 residues. The CDR3 loop is CASSQGPHNEQFF. The CDR3 coding sequence is TGCGCCAGCAGCCAAGGCCCACACAATGAGCAGTTCTTC.

The chain combines TRBV7-2 with TRBJ1-2; 10 bases fit TRBD1. V lost 5 bases, J lost 4 bases, and 7 bases stayed unmatched. CDR1 is SGHTA and CDR2 is FQGNSA in the germline V gene. The CDR3 is made up of 15 amino acids. This chain's CDR3 is CASSPGTGDGYGYTF. CDR3 DNA: TGTGCCAGCAGCCCCGGGACAGGGGATGGCTATGGCTACACCTTC.

The rearrangement links TRBV5-6 to TRBJ2-3; tentative D call: TRBD1 (6 bases). The V gene's germline CDR1 is SGHDT and CDR2 YYEEEE. The CDR3 extends over 15 amino acids. The germline V and J ends were trimmed by 3 bases and 2 bases, with 13 bases remaining between them. CDR3 DNA: TGTGCCAGCAGCTCAACAGGGACCTACACAGATACGCAGTATTTT. Encoded protein: CASSSTGTYTDTQYF.

The rearrangement uses TRBV10-2 and TRBJ2-7; 10 nucleotides match TRBD1. From germline, CDR1 is WSHSY and CDR2 SAAADI. Trimming took 3 bases from V and 0 from J; bases not matched to a gene: 5. The CDR3 is 16 residues long. In DNA form, the CDR3 reads TGCGCCAGCAGTGATTGGACAGGGGGAAGCTCCTACGAGCAGTACTTC. This encodes CASSDWTGGSSYEQYF.

The genes are TRBV25-1 and TRBJ1-4, with no clear D. Germline V gene data show CDR1 as MGHDK and CDR2 as SYGVNS. This CDR3 comprises 13 residues. The V end lost 0 bases, the J end lost 6 bases, and 5 bases lay between the germline ends. This chain's CDR3 is CASSEYSDEKLFF. The DNA for the CDR3 is TGTGCCAGCAGTGAATACTCGGATGAAAAACTGTTTTTT.

V gene TRBV19 combines with J gene TRBJ2-7; TRBD1 aligns across 11 bases. V was pared by 6 bases and J by 3 bases, with 4 bases of the junction left unmatched. CDR1 is LNHDA, CDR2 SQIVND, per germline (reference sequence). The CDR3 extends over 14 amino acids. The CDR3 here is CASSLGTGGYEQYF. In DNA, the CDR3 is TGTGCCAGTAGCCTTGGGACAGGGGGCTACGAGCAGTACTTC.

This chain uses TRBV4-1 with TRBJ2-7; 9 bases align to TRBD1. Germline values: CDR1 MGHRA, CDR2 YSYEKL. V gave up 4 bases and J gave up 3 bases; unmatched junction bases: 7. The CDR3 is 15 amino acids. The CDR3 here is CASSPYPDRGYEQYF. As DNA, the CDR3 is TGCGCCAGCAGCCCCTATCCGGACAGGGGCTACGAGCAGTACTTC.

The V gene is TRBV11-2, the J gene TRBJ2-7; 9 nucleotides agree with TRBD1. The CDR3 runs to 15 residues. Germline CDR1 reads SGHAT; CDR2 reads FQNNGV. V was clipped by 5 bases and J by 5 bases; unmatched bases: 10. CDR3 sequence reads: CASSLRRDRVNEQYF. CDR3 nucleotide sequence: TGTGCCAGCAGCCTACGGAGGGACAGGGTCAACGAGCAGTACTTC.

The rearrangement uses TRBV30 and TRBJ1-6, with a possible D match to TRBD1 (5 bases). The CDR3 sequence is 16 residues long. Germline CDR1 GTSNPN, CDR2 SVGIG (reference sequence). The V end was cut by 4 bases, the J end by 3 bases, with 16 bases between. The CDR3, as DNA: TGTGCCTGGAACCGGCAGGGTGGACTCTATAATTCACCCCTCCACTTT. Protein: CAWNRQGGLYNSPLHF. The full variable domain, completed using reference TRBV30 and TRBJ1-6, is SQTIHQWPATLVQPVGSPLSLECTVEGTSNPNLYWYRQAAGRGLQLLFYSVGIGQISSEVPQNLSASRPQDRQFILSSKKLLLSDSGFYLCAWNRQGGLYNSPLHFGNGTRLTVT.

The chain carries TRBV29-1 and TRBJ2-1; D is ambiguous. The V end lost 6 bases, the J end lost 15 bases, and 18 bases lay between the germline ends. The CDR3 is made up of 11 amino acids. The V gene's germline CDR1 is SQVTM and CDR2 ANQGSEA. CDR3: CSVSDRYAPFF. The DNA of the CDR3 is TGCAGCGTATCCGACCGATACGCGCCGTTCTTC.

The V and J genes are TRBV15 and TRBJ2-3, with 7 bases matching TRBD2. With 7 bases clipped from V and 0 bases from J, the junction kept 10 bases outside the gene matches. Germline CDR1 is LNHNV and CDR2 is YYDKDF (reference sequence). CDR3 length: 16 amino acids. The CDR3 here is CATTADGGSSTDTQYF. CDR3 coding DNA: TGTGCCACCACTGCAGACGGGGGGTCTAGCACAGATACGCAGTATTTT.

CDR3 bases: TGCGCCAGCAGCCACGAACCACAGGGGTGGGCTGGCTACACCTTC. Its protein is CASSHEPQGWAGYTF. The chain uses TRBV4-1 and TRBJ1-2, with 7 bases aligning to TRBD1. The J segment lost 7 bases and the V segment lost 3 bases, leaving 11 bases of the junction unmatched. The CDR3 contains 15 residues. Germline-derived CDR1 and CDR2 are MGHRA and YSYEKL.